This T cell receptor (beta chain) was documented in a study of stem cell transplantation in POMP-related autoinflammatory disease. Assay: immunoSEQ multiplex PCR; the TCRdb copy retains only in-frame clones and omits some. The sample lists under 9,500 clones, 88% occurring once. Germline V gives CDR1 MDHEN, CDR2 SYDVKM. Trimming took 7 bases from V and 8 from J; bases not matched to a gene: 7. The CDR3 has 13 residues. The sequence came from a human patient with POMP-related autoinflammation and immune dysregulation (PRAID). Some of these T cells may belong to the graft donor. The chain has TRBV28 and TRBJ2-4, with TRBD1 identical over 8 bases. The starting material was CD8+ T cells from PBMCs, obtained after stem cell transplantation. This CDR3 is CASTATGEDIQYF. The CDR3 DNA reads TGTGCCAGCACCGCGACAGGGGAAGACATTCAGTACTTC.